A single sample gave rise to the 23 T cell receptor beta chains below, sequenced in a study of long-term antiretroviral therapy in people with HIV. An immunoSEQ assay, version v3.0, was performed at survey level. Profiled with immunoSEQ multiplex PCR; TCRdb holds only in-frame clones, not every one. The table shows approximately 29,000 clones, with roughly 90% occurring only once. Sequenced material: unsorted PBMCs, taken 0.5 years after starting antiretroviral therapy. These receptors were taken from a woman between 18 and 29 years old with HIV.

The CDR3 nucleotides are TGTGCCAGCAGCAGAGGGACGGTTGAAAAACTGTTTTTT. It codes for CASSRGTVEKLFF. This rearrangement joins TRBV5-6 to TRBJ1-4; tentatively, D is TRBD1 (5 bases). V dropped 4 bases and J dropped 7 bases, with 11 bases sitting between them. Germline CDR1 is SGHDT and CDR2 is YYEEEE. The CDR3 is 13 amino acids. Combining the CDR3 with reference TRBV5-6 and TRBJ1-4 gives the whole variable domain DAGVTQSPTHLIKTRGQQVTLRCSPKSGHDTVSWYQQALGQGPQFIFQYYEEEERQRGNFPDRFSGHQFPNYSSELNVNALLLGDSALYLCASSRGTVEKLFFGSGTQLSVL.

This clone was found a few times. The genes are TRBV19 and TRBJ1-5, with D hard to call. Trimming took off 4 bases at V and 2 bases at J, with 6 bases between the two ends. CDR1 is LNHDA and CDR2 is SQIVND in the germline V gene (reference sequence). This CDR3 region has 13 residues. Here the CDR3 DNA reads TGTGCCAGTAGTAATGGGGGCAATCAGCCCCAGCATTTT. Protein: CASSNGGNQPQHF.

The rearrangement joins TRBV5-1 to TRBJ2-3; D is ambiguous. Per germline, CDR1 SGHRS and CDR2 YFSETQ. V was trimmed by 0 bases and J by 1 base, leaving 9 bases between them. The CDR3 is 15 residues long. The CDR3 protein is CASSLVATRTDTQYF. The CDR3 region has the DNA TGCGCCAGCAGCTTGGTGGCCACCCGCACAGATACGCAGTATTTT. Using reference TRBV5-1 and TRBJ2-3 for the parts outside the CDR3, the full variable domain is KAGVTQTPRYLIKTRGQQVTLSCSPISGHRSVSWYQQTPGQGLQFLFEYFSETQRNKGNFPGRFSGRQFSNSRSEMNVSTLELGDSALYLCASSLVATRTDTQYFGPGTRLTVL.

The chain carries TRBV15 and TRBJ2-3, with D possibly TRBD1 on 5 matching bases. The CDR3 loop spans 14 amino acids. CDR1 is LNHNV and CDR2 is YYDKDF in the germline V gene (reference sequence). V shed 1 base and J shed 2 bases, with 7 bases lying between them. CDR3 sequence reads: CATSRVRVTDTQYF. The CDR3 nucleotides read TGTGCCACCAGCAGAGTCAGGGTCACAGATACGCAGTATTTT.

This chain links TRBV19 with TRBJ1-2; D is undetermined. CDR1 LNHDA and CDR2 SQIVND come from the germline V gene (reference sequence). V dropped 4 bases and J dropped 3 bases, with 24 bases sitting between them. The CDR3 is 18 amino acids. The CDR3 DNA sequence: TGTGCCAGTAGTACCGCCACTGTATTACTAGGGTTTGACTATGGCTACACCTTC. Residues: CASSTATVLLGFDYGYTF.

This chain uses TRBV6-5 with TRBJ2-3; 7 nucleotides align to TRBD1. Germline-derived CDR1 and CDR2 are MNHEY and SVGAGI. The CDR3 totals 13 residues. J was trimmed by 4 bases and V by 6 bases; bases with no gene match: 4. CDR3 nucleotides: TGTGCCAGCAGCCGCGGACAGGCAGATACGCAGTATTTT. Protein sequence: CASSRGQADTQYF.

The rearrangement uses TRBV19 and TRBJ2-2, with 8 bases that match TRBD2. With 4 bases clipped from V and 4 bases from J, the junction kept 2 bases outside the gene matches. The length of the CDR3 is 14 residues. Germline CDR1 LNHDA, CDR2 SQIVND (reference sequence). The CDR3 coding sequence is TGTGCCAGTAGTAGTCTAGCGGGCACCGGGGAGCTGTTTTTT. The encoded protein is CASSSLAGTGELFF.

J is TRBJ2-7 and V is TRBV14, with 10 nucleotides matching TRBD2. The CDR3 has 15 amino acids. V lost 4 bases, J lost 4 bases, and 7 bases stayed unmatched. Per the germline V gene, CDR1 is SGHDN and CDR2 is FVKESK. Written as DNA, the CDR3 is TGTGCCAGCAGCCCATTACTAGCGGGACCGTACGAGCAGTACTTC. Translated, it gives CASSPLLAGPYEQYF.

CDR3 DNA sequence: TGTGCCATCAGCCGGGACAGCCGCACCGGGGAGCTGTTTTTT. The encoded protein is CAISRDSRTGELFF. This chain connects TRBV10-3 to TRBJ2-2; 7 nucleotides align to TRBD1. Germline V lookup: CDR1 ENHRY, CDR2 SYGVKD. This CDR3 is built from 14 residues. The junction had 5 bases not matched to a gene; V was cut back by 6 bases and J by 4 bases.

The chain carries TRBV6-5 and TRBJ1-1; D unclear. Germline loops: CDR1 MNHEY, CDR2 SVGAGI. Trimming cost V 5 bases and J 1 base, with 8 bases left between them. The CDR3 covers 13 residues. CDR3: CASSRTANTEAFF. In DNA, the CDR3 is TGTGCCAGCAGTAGGACCGCGAACACTGAAGCTTTCTTT.

V and J are TRBV6-5 and TRBJ1-1, with D hard to call. The CDR3 loop spans 14 amino acids. Germline V CDR1 and CDR2: MNHEY, SVGAGI. Deletions cut 2 bases from V and 4 bases from J, with 11 bases between. CDR3 bases: TGTGCCAGCAGTTACCGGCTTCTGAGCACTGAAGCTTTCTTT. Translation gives CASSYRLLSTEAFF.

V gene TRBV6-5 combines with J gene TRBJ1-3; D unclear. The V gene lost 7 bases and the J gene lost 4 bases, with 8 bases spanning the gap. The CDR3 has 12 residues. CDR1 and CDR2 from the germline V gene are MNHEY and SVGAGI. For the CDR3, the DNA is TGTGCCAGCAAAGGCAGCGGAAACACCATATATTTT. It translates to CASKGSGNTIYF.

The chain employs TRBV6-5 and TRBJ2-7; tentatively, D is TRBD2 (6 bases). Germline-derived CDR1 and CDR2 are MNHEY and SVGAGI. Trimming removed 2 bases from V and 4 bases from J, with 12 bases in between. This CDR3 is 14 amino acids long. Here the CDR3 reads CASSYGGVVYEQYF. The CDR3 nucleotides read TGTGCCAGCAGTTACGGCGGGGTGGTTTACGAGCAGTACTTC.

The CDR3 reads CASSKGARYLDTQYF. CDR3 nucleotides: TGTGCCAGCAGTAAGGGGGCTAGGTACCTAGATACGCAGTATTTT. The chain employs TRBV5-6 and TRBJ2-3; 7 bases match TRBD1. V lost 5 bases, J lost 5 bases, and 11 bases stayed unmatched. The CDR3 consists of 15 residues. From germline, CDR1 is SGHDT and CDR2 YYEEEE.

CDR3 bases: TGTGCCAGCAGTTTCAAAACAGGGACAGGTGAAAAACTGTTTTTT. Translating it yields CASSFKTGTGEKLFF. V usage is TRBV6-6 and J usage is TRBJ1-4, with 8 bases identical to TRBD1. This CDR3 spans 15 amino acids. With 4 bases clipped from V and 7 bases from J, the junction kept 8 bases outside the gene matches. Germline V gene lookup returns CDR1 MNHNY and CDR2 SVGAGI (reference sequence).

About this clone itself: One end of the junction varies from germline; a read error may be responsible. The J gene is TRBJ2-3, the V gene TRBV9; 8 bases align to TRBD2. Per germline, CDR1 SGDLS and CDR2 YYNGEE. The CDR3 length is 17 residues. The CDR3: CAGSVDRAGEWTDTQYF. The CDR3 coding sequence is TGTGCCGGCAGCGTAGATCGAGCGGGAGAATGGACAGATACGCAGTATTTT.

The chain combines TRBV28 with TRBJ2-5; possible D gene TRBD1, 7 bases. V was pared by 8 bases and J by 5 bases, with 21 bases between. CDR1 MDHEN and CDR2 SYDVKM come from the germline V gene. The CDR3 covers 15 residues. The CDR3 region is CASFGFESGGETQYF. The DNA of the CDR3 is TGTGCCAGCTTTGGCTTCGAATCAGGGGGGGAGACCCAGTACTTC.

The gene calls are TRBV5-5 and TRBJ2-7, with 8 bases matching TRBD1. CDR3 length: 14 amino acids. V was pared by 9 bases and J by 5 bases, with 13 bases of the junction left unmatched. Per the germline V gene, CDR1 is SGHKS and CDR2 is YYEKEE (reference sequence). The CDR3: CATSSGTGFDEQYF. In DNA form, the CDR3 reads TGTGCCACCTCGTCGGGGACAGGCTTCGACGAGCAGTACTTC.

The V call is TRBV6-6, the J call TRBJ1-2; D is undetermined. Germline CDR1 and CDR2: MNHNY and SVGAGI (reference sequence). Trimming left V 8 bases short and J 2 bases short, with 21 bases between. The CDR3 extends over 16 amino acids. The CDR3 region is CASLTPTLEDNYGYTF. DNA of the CDR3: TGTGCCAGCCTTACCCCAACCTTGGAGGACAACTATGGCTACACCTTC.

This chain joins TRBV7-9 and TRBJ2-3; TRBD1 or TRBD2 may be the D gene (5 bases each). This CDR3 has 16 amino acids. Germline-derived CDR1 and CDR2 are SEHNR and FQNEAQ (reference sequence). The germline V and J ends were trimmed by 3 bases and 2 bases, with 15 bases remaining between them. CDR3 region: CASSLGRGGLTDTQYF. Here the CDR3 DNA reads TGTGCCAGCAGCTTGGGACGCGGCGGGCTCACAGATACGCAGTATTTT.

V and J are TRBV10-2 and TRBJ1-1, with no clear D. V lost 6 bases and J 0 bases, leaving 11 bases between the germline ends. The CDR3 loop spans 14 amino acids. Per germline, CDR1 WSHSY and CDR2 SAAADI. Here the CDR3 DNA reads TGCGCCAGCAGCCCCGACGGCCTGAACACTGAAGCTTTCTTT. Translation gives CASSPDGLNTEAFF.

The chain couples TRBV4-1 to TRBJ1-2; D perhaps matches TRBD1 (6 bases). Trimming took 4 bases from V and 2 from J, leaving 14 bases between them. Germline V lookup: CDR1 MGHRA, CDR2 YSYEKL. The CDR3 has 15 residues. The CDR3 sequence: CASSLGGTGNYGYTF. The DNA of the CDR3 is TGCGCCAGCAGCCTAGGGGGAACAGGGAACTATGGCTACACCTTC.

The chain couples TRBV10-3 to TRBJ2-1, with D perhaps TRBD2 (6 bases). The CDR3 contains 16 residues. Trimming took off 7 bases at V and 0 bases at J, with 16 bases between the two ends. Germline-derived CDR1 and CDR2 are ENHRY and SYGVKD. The CDR3 reads CAIISSRGSSYNEQFF. CDR3 in DNA: TGTGCCATCATTTCCTCACGGGGGAGCTCCTACAATGAGCAGTTCTTC.